This entry is about one T cell receptor beta chain. Its matching antigen is unknown. V was pared by 5 bases and J by 1 base, with 17 bases between. Germline lookup yields CDR1 PRHDT and CDR2 FYEKMQ (reference sequence). This CDR3 region has 16 residues. The data were taken from a study of shared clonotypes between healthy human individuals. Naive CD8 cells, CD45RO-negative and positively selected for CCR7, excluded terminally differentiated effector memory CD45RA+ cells. When replicate PCRs were run on sorted subsets, they used around 200 ng DNA, approximately 27,000 T cell genomes. Assay: immunoSEQ multiplex PCR; the TCRdb copy retains only in-frame clones and omits some. The sample records roughly 2.1 million clones, more than 85% being singletons. Study results and limitations: Exclusively blood specimens were collected; tissue repertoires likely differ. In general, naive subsets displayed greater estimated richness than memory subsets did.

This sequence was found in a man aged 18 to 30 in good health. Some clones in this sample may be carry-over from other donors' samples. V usage is TRBV13 and J usage is TRBJ1-1; D gene uncertain. The sample consisted of naive CD8+ T cells from PBMCs. This chain's CDR3 is CASSRIREAANTEAFF. The CDR3 DNA sequence: TGTGCCAGCAGCCGGATTCGGGAGGCGGCGAACACTGAAGCTTTCTTT.